These 8 T cell receptor beta chains originate from one sample sequenced in a study of monozygotic twins with inflammatory bowel disease. From the 5' RACE reads, TCRdb lists one entry per CDR3 protein and no DNA. Its clone listing holds some 440,000 distinct CDR3 sequences. Sequenced material: blood. The source is a human donor with ulcerative colitis or Crohn's disease, or a healthy co-twin of an affected twin (not recorded which).

The rearrangement joins TRBV29-1 to TRBJ2-7. CDR1 and CDR2 (germline): SQVTM, ANQGSEA. The CDR3 consists of 15 residues. The CDR3 loop reads CSVGRFGGISYEQYF.

This rearrangement joins TRBV9 to TRBJ2-3; with no DNA, the TCRdb D assignment of TRBD1 cannot be verified. The CDR3 spans 13 residues. Looked up from germline, CDR1 is SGDLS and CDR2 is YYNGEE. The CDR3 protein is CASSAGGADTQYF.

This chain uses TRBV19 with TRBJ2-7. The germline V gene has CDR1 LNHDA and CDR2 SQIVND (reference sequence). This CDR3 is 13 amino acids long. This chain's CDR3 is CASSQGNSYEQYF.

This chain uses TRBV7-3 with TRBJ1-2; with no DNA, the TCRdb D assignment of TRBD1 cannot be verified. The CDR3 is 14 residues long. Germline-derived CDR1 and CDR2 are SGHTA and FQGTGA. This chain's CDR3 is CASSPGQTNYGYTF.

V gene TRBV5-1 combines with J gene TRBJ2-2. The CDR3 has 15 amino acids. Germline values: CDR1 SGHRS, CDR2 YFSETQ. CDR3 sequence: CASSLEQTNTGELFF. Based on the CDR3 plus reference TRBV5-1 and TRBJ2-2, the full variable domain is KAGVTQTPRYLIKTRGQQVTLSCSPISGHRSVSWYQQTPGQGLQFLFEYFSETQRNKGNFPGRFSGRQFSNSRSEMNVSTLELGDSALYLCASSLEQTNTGELFFGEGSRLTVL.

The V call is TRBV23-1, the J call TRBJ2-1. TRBV23-1 is labeled an ORF, and its function is uncertain. This CDR3 has 15 residues. This chain's CDR3 is CASSHRGGSYNEQFF.

The chain carries TRBV9 and TRBJ2-1; TCRdb lists TRBD1, though no DNA is available to test this call. The CDR3 sequence is 15 residues long. Germline V CDR1 and CDR2: SGDLS, YYNGEE. The CDR3 here is CASSAWGGAQNEQFF. Supplemented by reference TRBV9 and TRBJ2-1, the full variable domain reads DSGVTQTPKHLITATGQRVTLRCSPRSGDLSVYWYQQSLDQGLQFLIQYYNGEERAKGNILERFSAQQFPDLHSELNLSSLELGDSALYFCASSAWGGAQNEQFFGPGTRLTVL.

The CDR3 sequence: CASSSPRTGAATDTQYF. This chain connects TRBV5-1 to TRBJ2-3; absent DNA, TCRdb's TRBD1 call cannot be checked. Germline loops: CDR1 SGHRS, CDR2 YFSETQ. The CDR3 is 17 residues long.